This T cell receptor (beta chain) was captured in a study of blood T cell repertoires in COVID-19. At the level of the study: COVID-19 samples, acute and convalescent, were from the United States, Italy and Spain.

V lost 3 bases to trimming and J lost 3 bases, with 8 bases between them. The CDR3 has 14 amino acids. CDR1 KGHSH and CDR2 LQKENI come from the germline V gene. Clones were sequenced by immunoSEQ multiplex PCR, and TCRdb holds only the in-frame ones, with some missing. The table lists under 200,000 clones, over 75% of them singletons, with 6.6% in the top ten. The rearrangement uses TRBV18 and TRBJ1-4, with D unclear. The sequence came from a woman aged 45-65 years who had recovered from COVID-19. The sequenced sample consisted of PBMCs or T cells enriched from blood (not recorded which). The CDR3 loop is CASSPGSANEKLFF. Here the CDR3 DNA reads TGTGCCAGCTCACCCGGGTCGGCTAATGAAAAACTGTTTTTT.